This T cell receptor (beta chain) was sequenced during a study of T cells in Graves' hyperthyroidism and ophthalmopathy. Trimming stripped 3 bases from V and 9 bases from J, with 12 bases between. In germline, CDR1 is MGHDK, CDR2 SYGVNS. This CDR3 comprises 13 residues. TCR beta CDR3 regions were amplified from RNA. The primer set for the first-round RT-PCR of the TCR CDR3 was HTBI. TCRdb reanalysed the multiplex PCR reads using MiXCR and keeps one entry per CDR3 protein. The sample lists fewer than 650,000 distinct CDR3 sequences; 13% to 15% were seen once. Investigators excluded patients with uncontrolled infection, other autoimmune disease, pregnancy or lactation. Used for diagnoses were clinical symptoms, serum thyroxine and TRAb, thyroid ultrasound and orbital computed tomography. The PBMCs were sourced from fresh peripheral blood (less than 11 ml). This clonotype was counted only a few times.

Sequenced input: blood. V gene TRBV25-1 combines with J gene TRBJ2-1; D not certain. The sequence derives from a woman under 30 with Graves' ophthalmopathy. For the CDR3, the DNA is TGTGCCAGCAGTGACCCTGAGCTAAGTGAGCAGTTCTTC. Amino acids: CASSDPELSEQFF.